The clone carrying this TCR beta chain was seen repeatedly, ten times or more. What it recognizes is unknown. Trimming took off 2 bases at V and 0 bases at J, with 11 bases between the two ends. The CDR3 totals 16 residues. Germline V gene data show CDR1 as ENHRY and CDR2 as SYGVKD. These data belong to a study of T-cell reconstitution after alpha-beta-depleted transplantation in children. Preparation of the TCRbeta library was carried out with unique molecular identifiers. Via MiXCR, TCRdb re-called the PCR reads, giving one row per CDR3 protein. The table has 330,000 or so distinct CDR3 sequences, over 9.5% seen once. General observations from the study: From newly produced T cells came most of the T-cell counts and diversity one year after transplant. As was reported, about two months after transplant, alpha-beta T cells came from several hundred expanded graft clones. Several patients had high TCRbeta diversity at day 60; it came from surviving recipient T cells and thymic progenitors.

The rearrangement uses TRBV10-3 and TRBJ1-5; TRBD1 might be the D (6 bases). The sequence came from a boy under two years old with acute myeloid leukemia, due to receive a stem cell transplant. The source material was PBMCs, sampled before TCRalphabeta/CD19-depleted stem cell transplant. CDR3 DNA: TGTGCCATCAGTGAGGAGGGGGGACCTAGCAATCAGCCCCAGCATTTT. This encodes CAISEEGGPSNQPQHF.